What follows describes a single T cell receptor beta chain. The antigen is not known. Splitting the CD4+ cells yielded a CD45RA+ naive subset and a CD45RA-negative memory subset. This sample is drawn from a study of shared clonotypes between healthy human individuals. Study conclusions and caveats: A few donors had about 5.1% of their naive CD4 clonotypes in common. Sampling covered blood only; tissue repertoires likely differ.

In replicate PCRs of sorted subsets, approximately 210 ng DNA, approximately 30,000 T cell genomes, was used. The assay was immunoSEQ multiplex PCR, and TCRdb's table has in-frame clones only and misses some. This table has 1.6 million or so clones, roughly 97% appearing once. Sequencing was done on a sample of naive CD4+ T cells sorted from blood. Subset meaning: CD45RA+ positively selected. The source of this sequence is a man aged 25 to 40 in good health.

CDR3: CATSRGERGTQPQHF. The CDR3 DNA sequence: TGTGCCACCAGCAGAGGGGAGCGGGGCACTCAGCCCCAGCATTTT. This rearrangement joins TRBV15 to TRBJ1-5, with D tentatively TRBD1 (5 bases). Germline V gene data show CDR1 as LNHNV and CDR2 as YYDKDF (reference sequence). V was clipped by 1 base and J by 6 bases, with 13 bases between them. The CDR3 is 15 amino acids.